These 2 T cell receptor beta chains were all obtained from the same sample, sequenced in a study of T cell repertoires in cytomegalovirus infection (dated by TCRdb to between 2018 and 2020). The sequencing machine was an Illumina HiSeq 1500. The public reads were run again by TCRdb, first through fastp at Q25 and then through MiXCR, and only productive beta chains were kept. Each CDR3 protein gets just one entry, which takes the most common genes and DNA from the rows behind it. The sample table contains some 220,000 distinct CDR3 sequences; only one count was recorded for 12% of them. Of the sample, 1.6% falls within the top ten clones. The source material was PBMCs. These TCRs come from a human donor in good health (CMV status not recorded). Some clones in this sample may be carry-over from other donors' samples.

This clonotype has at least ten counts. The rearrangement links TRBV2 to TRBJ2-5, with D perhaps given as TRBD1 or TRBD2 (5 bases each). CDR1 SNHLY and CDR2 FYNNEI come from the germline V gene. The CDR3 sequence is 14 residues long. Trimming took 4 bases from V and 1 from J, leaving 10 bases between them. CDR3 nucleotides: TGTGCCAGCAGTGCAAACGGGGCCCAAGAGACCCAGTACTTC. This encodes CASSANGAQETQYF.

This clonotype was picked up many times. This sequence joins TRBV7-9 and TRBJ2-7, with 10 bases identical to TRBD1. The V gene end was trimmed by 4 bases and the J gene end by 0 bases; junction bases not matched to a gene: 0. There are 14 residues in the CDR3. Germline V CDR1 and CDR2: SEHNR, FQNEAQ (reference sequence). The CDR3 nucleotides read TGTGCCAGCAGCTGGACAGGGGGCTCCTACGAGCAGTACTTC. The encoded protein is CASSWTGGSYEQYF.